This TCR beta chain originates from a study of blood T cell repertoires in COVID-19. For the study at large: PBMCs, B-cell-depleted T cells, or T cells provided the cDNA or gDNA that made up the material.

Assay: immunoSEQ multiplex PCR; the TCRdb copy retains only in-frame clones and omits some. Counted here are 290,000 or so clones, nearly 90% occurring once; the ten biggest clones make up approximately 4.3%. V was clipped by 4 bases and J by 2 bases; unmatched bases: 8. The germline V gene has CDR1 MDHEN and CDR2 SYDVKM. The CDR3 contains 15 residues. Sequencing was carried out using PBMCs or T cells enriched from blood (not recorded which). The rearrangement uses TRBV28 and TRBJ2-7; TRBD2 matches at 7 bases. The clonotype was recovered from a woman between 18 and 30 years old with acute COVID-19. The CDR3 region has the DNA TGTGCCAGCAGTTCCGGGGGAGGGAGACCCTACGAGCAGTACTTC. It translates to CASSSGGGRPYEQYF. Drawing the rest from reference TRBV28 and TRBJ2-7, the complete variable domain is DVKVTQSSRYLVKRTGEKVFLECVQDMDHENMFWYRQDPGLGLRLIYFSYDVKMKEKGDIPEGYSVSREKKERFSLILESASTNQTSMYLCASSSGGGRPYEQYFGPGTRLTVT.